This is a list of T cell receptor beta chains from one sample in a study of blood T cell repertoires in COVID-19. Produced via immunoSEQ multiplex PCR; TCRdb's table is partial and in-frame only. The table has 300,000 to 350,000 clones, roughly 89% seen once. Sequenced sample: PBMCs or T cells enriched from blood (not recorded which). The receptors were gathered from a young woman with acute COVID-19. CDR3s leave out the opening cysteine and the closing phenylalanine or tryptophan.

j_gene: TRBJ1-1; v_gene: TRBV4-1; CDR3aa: ASSRGPGEEGEAF
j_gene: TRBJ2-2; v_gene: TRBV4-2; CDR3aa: ASSRTSGRANQKTGELF
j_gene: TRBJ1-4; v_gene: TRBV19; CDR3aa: ASRSINEKLF
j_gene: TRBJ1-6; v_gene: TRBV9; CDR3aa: ASSASNPGGNSPLH
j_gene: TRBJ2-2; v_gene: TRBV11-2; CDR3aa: ASSFLDRPNTGELF
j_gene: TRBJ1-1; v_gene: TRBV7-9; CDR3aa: ASSFWTGAMNTEAF
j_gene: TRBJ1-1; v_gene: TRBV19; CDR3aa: ASSIDLTVTMNTEAF
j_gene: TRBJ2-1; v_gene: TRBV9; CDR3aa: ASSPGTSGEQF
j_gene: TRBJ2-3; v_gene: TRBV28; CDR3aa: ASSSGRGRGDTQY
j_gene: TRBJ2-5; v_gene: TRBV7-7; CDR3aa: ASSLELAGGETQY
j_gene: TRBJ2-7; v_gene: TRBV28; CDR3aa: ASRLLRGYEQY
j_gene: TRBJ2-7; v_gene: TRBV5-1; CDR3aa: ASSSQGEQY
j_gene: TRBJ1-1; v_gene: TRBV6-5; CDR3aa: ASSSKPQGTEAF
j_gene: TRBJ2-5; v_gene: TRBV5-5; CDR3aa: ASSPGLAGSETQY
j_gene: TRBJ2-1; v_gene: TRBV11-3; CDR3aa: ASSPTGGSLSYNEQF
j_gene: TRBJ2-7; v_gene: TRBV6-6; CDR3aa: ASSYLGGETYEQY
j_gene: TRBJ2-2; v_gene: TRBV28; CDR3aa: ASSSGLPGTGELF
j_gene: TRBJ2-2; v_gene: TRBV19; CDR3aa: ASSRDRAFDTGELF
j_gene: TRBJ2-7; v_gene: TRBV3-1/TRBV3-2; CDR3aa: ASSSSLYEQY
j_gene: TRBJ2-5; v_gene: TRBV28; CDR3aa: ASSLGGTAQETQY